This T cell receptor beta chain was sequenced for a study of blood T cells in healthy people across ages. Study observations and caveats: Diversity figures based on one million T cells were deemed too low. Per million T cells, TCR beta diversity dropped roughly linearly as age increased.

About this clonotype: Its matching antigen is unknown.

The authors ran a second PCR of roughly 7 to 11 cycles using a sample-barcoded 5' primer and a J-beta primer mix. In TCRdb, the 5' RACE reads were re-called with MiXCR into one record per CDR3 protein. The table shows 630,000 or so distinct CDR3 sequences, with 32% occurring only once. This CDR3 region has 17 residues. V shed 6 bases and J 4 bases; nucleotides not matched to a gene: 17. CDR1 is SQVTM and CDR2 is ANQGSEA in the germline V gene. The specimen was blood. This sequence was found in a woman at least 80 years old in good health. The chain carries TRBV29-1 and TRBJ1-2; 10 nucleotides line up with TRBD1. The CDR3 region has the DNA TGCAGCGTCACCACGTCCCGGGACAGGGGCGACGGCTATGGCTACACCTTC. Translating gives CSVTTSRDRGDGYGYTF.